This T cell receptor (beta chain) was identified in a study of T cells expressing NK-cell markers. Study-wide background: Sequenced donors, eight in total, included seven who were HCMV-seropositive and one who was seronegative.

A word on this clonotype: Its antigen is unidentified.

Findings and caveats of the study: Questions lingered over whether expanded NKG2C+ T cell clones were HCMV-specific.

TCRdb re-called the 5' RACE reads; one entry per CDR3 protein, DNA not given. In total, the table holds roughly 390,000 distinct CDR3 sequences. This CDR3 comprises 13 residues. CDR1 and CDR2 (germline): SGHVS, FNYEAQ. This TCR was recovered from a man between 18 and 69 years old in good health. The chain links TRBV7-6 to TRBJ2-1. The sequenced material came from blood T cells: a sorted CD56 or NKG2C T cell subset, CD4+ or CD8+ T cells, or bulk PBMC T cells (not recorded which). This chain's CDR3 is CASSLAMPTQQFF.